This entry features one T cell receptor beta chain sequence. Unique molecular identifiers were built into the TCRbeta library. TCRdb re-called the PCR reads through MiXCR, storing one row per CDR3 protein. The repertoire holds around 190,000 distinct CDR3 sequences, with about 7% as singletons. CDR1 and CDR2 (germline): SGHTA, FQGNSA. The trim removed 5 bases at V and 4 bases at J, leaving 4 bases unmatched. The CDR3 is made up of 15 amino acids. The record originates from a study of T-cell reconstitution after alpha-beta-depleted transplantation in children. Sequenced here: PBMCs, sampled before TCRalphabeta/CD19-depleted stem cell transplant. The rearrangement joins TRBV7-2 to TRBJ2-6; 8 nucleotides agree with TRBD1. The source is a boy aged 2 to 10 with acute lymphoblastic leukemia, due to receive a stem cell transplant. The CDR3 region has the DNA TGTGCCAGCAGCATCAGGGGGCAAGGGGCCAACGTCCTGACTTTC. It is translated as CASSIRGQGANVLTF.